This T cell receptor (beta chain) was found in a study of read filtering for tumor transcriptome and immune sequencing. Study at large: DNase treatment preceded whole-transcriptome library preparation.

Only a few counts were recorded for this clonotype. Germline trimming cut 5 bases from V and 7 bases from J; bases unmatched to any gene: 8. Germline CDR1 reads MNHNY; CDR2 reads SVGAGI (reference sequence). There are 14 residues in the CDR3. From approximately 430 ng of RNA, a library with molecular barcoded alpha/delta and beta/gamma adaptors was made. Each CDR3 protein is one row after TCRdb ran MiXCR on the reads. The sample consists of some 140,000 distinct CDR3 sequences, roughly 13% of them appearing once. The sequence came from a donor aged 40 or over with multiple myeloma. Sequenced input: a population of CD138-negative cells sorted from bone marrow. The chain couples TRBV6-6 to TRBJ1-5; TRBD1 agrees at 7 bases. CDR3 amino acids: CASSHGTAKQPQHF. The DNA of the CDR3 is TGTGCCAGCAGTCACGGGACAGCAAAACAGCCCCAGCATTTT.